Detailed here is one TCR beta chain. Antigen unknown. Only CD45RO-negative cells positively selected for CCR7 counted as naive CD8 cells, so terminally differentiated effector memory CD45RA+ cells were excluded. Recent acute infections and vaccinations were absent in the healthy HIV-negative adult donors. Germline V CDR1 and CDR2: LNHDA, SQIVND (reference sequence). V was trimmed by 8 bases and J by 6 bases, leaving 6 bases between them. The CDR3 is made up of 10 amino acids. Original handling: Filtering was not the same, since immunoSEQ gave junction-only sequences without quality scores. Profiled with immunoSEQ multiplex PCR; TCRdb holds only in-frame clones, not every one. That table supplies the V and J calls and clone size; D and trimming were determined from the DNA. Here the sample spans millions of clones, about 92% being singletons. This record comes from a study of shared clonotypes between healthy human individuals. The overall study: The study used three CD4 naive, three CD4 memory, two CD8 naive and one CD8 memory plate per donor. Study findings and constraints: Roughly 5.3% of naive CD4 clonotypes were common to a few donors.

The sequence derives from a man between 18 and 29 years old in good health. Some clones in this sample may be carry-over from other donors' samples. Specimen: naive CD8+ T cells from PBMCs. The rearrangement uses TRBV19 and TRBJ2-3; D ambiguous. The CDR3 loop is CASGMDTQYF. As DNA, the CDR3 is TGTGCCAGTGGAATGGATACGCAGTATTTT.